Listed here are 17 T cell receptor beta chains from one sample, sequenced in a study of blood T cells in healthy people across ages. Alongside a J-beta primer mix, a sample-barcoded 5' primer served in a second PCR lasting roughly 7 to 12 cycles. TCRdb re-called the 5' RACE reads through MiXCR, storing one row per CDR3 protein. This sample has 650,000 to 1,000,000 distinct CDR3 sequences; under 40% occur once, and the top ten carry about an eighth. Sample: blood. All receptors come from a man between 18 and 29 years old in good health.

This clonotype was detected many times. The chain carries TRBV27 and TRBJ2-5, with D possibly matching TRBD1 (5 bases). CDR1 and CDR2 (germline): MNHEY, SMNVEV (reference sequence). The CDR3 is made up of 14 amino acids. Trimming pared 3 bases from V and 11 bases from J, leaving 19 bases between. CDR3 in amino acids: CASSFQGLAVEQYF. CDR3 sequence (DNA): TGTGCCAGCAGTTTCCAGGGCTTGGCTGTTGAGCAGTACTTC.

This clonotype was picked up a small number of times. The genes are TRBV2 and TRBJ2-7, with TRBD1 as a possible D gene (5 bases). This CDR3 contains 12 residues. The germline CDR1 and CDR2 sequences are SNHLY and FYNNEI. The V end lost 7 bases, the J end lost 3 bases, and 10 bases lay between the germline ends. Here the CDR3 reads CASTRENYEQYF. The DNA of the CDR3 is TGTGCCAGCACCAGGGAAAACTACGAGCAGTACTTC.

Notes on this clonotype: A much larger clone is a single base away; this may be a read error. The rearrangement uses TRBV7-9 and TRBJ1-6; D not certain. CDR3 length: 13 residues. The germline CDR1 and CDR2 sequences are SEHNR and FQNEAQ (reference sequence). The CDR3 sequence: CANSPMENSPLHF. The CDR3 nucleotides read TGTGCCAACAGCCCCATGGAGAATTCACCCCTCCACTTT.

The chain joins TRBV29-1 to TRBJ2-5; D gene uncertain. Germline lookup yields CDR1 SQVTM and CDR2 ANQGSEA. This CDR3 is built from 13 residues. V shed 6 bases and J shed 11 bases, with 22 bases lying between them. The CDR3 nucleotides read TGCAGCGTCCACTTCGGGTCCTCTAATGAGCAGTACTTC. Its translation: CSVHFGSSNEQYF. Together with reference TRBV29-1 and TRBJ2-5, the CDR3 gives the full variable domain: SAVISQKPSRDICQRGTSLTIQCQVDSQVTMMFWYRQQPGQSLTLIATANQGSEATYESGFVIDKFPISRPNLTFSTLTVSNMSPEDSSIYLCSVHFGSSNEQYFGPGTRLLVL.

This clonotype was detected a few times. The chain carries TRBV29-1 and TRBJ1-6; D call uncertain. The CDR3 covers 12 residues. V was cut by 4 bases and J by 9 bases, with 10 bases left in between. Germline loops: CDR1 SQVTM, CDR2 ANQGSEA. The CDR3 DNA sequence: TGCAGCGTTGGAGAGGGAGGTTCACCCCTCCACTTT. As protein: CSVGEGGSPLHF.

This clonotype turned up a few times. The J gene is TRBJ1-1, the V gene TRBV6-2 or TRBV6-3; 11 bases fit TRBD1. V dropped 7 bases and J dropped 5; count of bases not matched to a gene: 6. In germline, CDR1 is MNHEY, CDR2 SVGEGT. This CDR3 is built from 14 residues. Here the CDR3 DNA reads TGTGCCAGCACCATGGACAGGGGGCTAACTGAAGCTTTCTTT. Encoded protein: CASTMDRGLTEAFF.

This chain joins TRBV2 and TRBJ2-3; D is possibly TRBD2 (5 bases). Germline lookup yields CDR1 SNHLY and CDR2 FYNNEI. The CDR3 runs 14 residues. The germline V and J ends were trimmed by 1 base and 5 bases, with 10 bases remaining between them. The CDR3, as DNA: TGTGCCAGCAGTGAAGAGGGCGAGGGAGATACGCAGTATTTT. As protein: CASSEEGEGDTQYF.

The chain joins TRBV7-9 to TRBJ2-1; D is unresolved. Germline V lookup: CDR1 SEHNR, CDR2 FQNEAQ (reference sequence). Trimming cost V 1 base and J 8 bases, with 12 bases left between them. The CDR3 is made up of 14 amino acids. CDR3 loop: CASSLGSRQDEQFF. The DNA for the CDR3 is TGTGCCAGCAGCTTAGGGTCCCGGCAGGATGAGCAGTTCTTC. The whole variable domain, remainder taken from reference TRBV7-9 and TRBJ2-1, is DTGVSQNPRHKITKRGQNVTFRCDPISEHNRLYWYRQTLGQGPEFLTYFQNEAQLEKSRLLSDRFSAERPKGSFSTLEIQRTEQGDSAMYLCASSLGSRQDEQFFGPGTRLTVL.

This clonotype came up many times. One end of the junction does not line up with germline, which may come from a read error. This chain links TRBV6-4 with TRBJ2-1, with D uncertain. This CDR3 region has 13 residues. Germline V gene lookup returns CDR1 MRHNA and CDR2 SNTAGT. The DNA for the CDR3 is TGTGCCAGCAGCGACTTCGGTGGCGATGAGCAGTTCTTC. This gives the protein CASSDFGGDEQFF.

This clonotype was recorded many times. The CDR3 sequence: CASTPGQGAYNEQFF. In DNA form, the CDR3 reads TGTGCCAGCACCCCAGGACAGGGAGCCTACAATGAGCAGTTCTTC. The chain is built from TRBV12-3 or TRBV12-4 and TRBJ2-1; the match to TRBD1 covers 8 bases. The CDR3 has 15 amino acids. V lost 7 bases and J lost 2; bases outside the gene matches: 7.

This clonotype was seen only a few times. The chain employs TRBV2 and TRBJ1-2; a possible D gene is TRBD1 (5 bases). The CDR3 totals 13 residues. Looked up from germline, CDR1 is SNHLY and CDR2 is FYNNEI. V was pared by 7 bases and J by 9 bases, with 18 bases between. The CDR3 loop reads CASKGRPYTRYTF. The CDR3 region has the DNA TGTGCCAGCAAGGGACGGCCTTATACTCGCTACACCTTC.

The chain links TRBV7-9 to TRBJ2-1; 10 bases agree with TRBD2. V was pared by 0 bases and J by 8 bases, with 4 bases of the junction left unmatched. There are 15 residues in the CDR3. The germline CDR1 and CDR2 sequences are SEHNR and FQNEAQ (reference sequence). The CDR3, as DNA: TGTGCCAGCAGCTTAGCGGGACTAGCGCTCGATGAGCAGTTCTTC. It yields the protein CASSLAGLALDEQFF.

The V call is TRBV7-6, the J call TRBJ2-7; perhaps TRBD2 as D (6 bases). The DNA end lines up better with TRBJ2-4; the J call may be wrong. The CDR3 spans 13 residues. Germline lookup yields CDR1 SGHVS and CDR2 FNYEAQ. CDR3 nucleotide sequence: TGTGCCAGCAGCTTAGCGGGGGGAGACATTCAGTACTTC. Its translation: CASSLAGGDIQYF.

This chain connects TRBV3-1 to TRBJ1-2, with D uncertain. This CDR3 region has 12 residues. The germline V gene has CDR1 LGHDT and CDR2 YNNKEL (reference sequence). The ends were cut back, 3 bases at V and 8 bases at J, with 10 bases in the middle. The CDR3 protein is CASSHHGGGYTF. The CDR3 DNA follows: TGTGCCAGCAGCCACCACGGCGGCGGCTACACCTTC. The complete variable domain, with remaining parts taken from reference TRBV3-1 and TRBJ1-2, reads DTAVSQTPKYLVTQMGNDKSIKCEQNLGHDTMYWYKQDSKKFLKIMFSYNNKELIINETVPNRFSPKSPDKAHLNLHINSLELGDSAVYFCASSHHGGGYTFGSGTRLTVV.

In this sample, this clonotype turned up a few times. The rearrangement joins TRBV20-1 to TRBJ1-4; no definite D call. Between the trimmed V and J ends, which lost 1 base and 7 bases, there was a span of 10 bases. CDR1 DFQATT and CDR2 SNEGSKA come from the germline V gene (reference sequence). CDR3 length: 13 residues. The CDR3 coding sequence is TGCAGTGCTAGAGTACTTTTTGCTGAAAAACTGTTTTTT. Its translation is CSARVLFAEKLFF.

V and J are TRBV5-1 and TRBJ1-1; the match to TRBD1 covers 7 bases. The CDR3 covers 15 residues. With V trimmed by 3 bases and J by 0 bases, 5 bases remained unmatched. Germline V lookup: CDR1 SGHRS, CDR2 YFSETQ. In DNA, the CDR3 is TGCGCCAGCAGCTCGGAGGGACAGCTGAACACTGAAGCTTTCTTT. The encoded protein is CASSSEGQLNTEAFF.

As regards this clonotype: At one boundary the junction diverges from the germline segment, which might be a read error. The chain carries TRBV5-1 and TRBJ2-5; D is ambiguous. Germline V CDR1 and CDR2: SGHRS, YFSETQ. This CDR3 spans 16 amino acids. CDR3 sequence (DNA): TGCGCCAGCAGCCCGGGTGACTCCACCTTCCAAGGGACCCAGTACTTC. This sequence encodes CASSPGDSTFQGTQYF.